The 3 T cell receptor beta chains below were found in one sample sequenced in a study of cytomegalovirus exposure and HLA in healthy donors. Vbeta (60) and Jbeta (13) primers were used in the PCR. Here immunoSEQ multiplex PCR was the method, and the copy in TCRdb shows in-frame clones only, minus some. The table lists tens of thousands of clones. Sequencing input: PBMCs. Receptors originate from a male donor in good health and CMV-seronegative.

The chain employs TRBV11-2 and TRBJ2-7, with TRBD2 matching 8 bases. The V and J ends lost 5 bases and 2 bases, in that order; junction bases with no gene match: 14. CDR1 is SGHAT and CDR2 is FQNNGV in the germline V gene. There are 17 residues in the CDR3. The CDR3 loop reads CASSLSGAGRSAYEQYF. DNA for the CDR3: TGTGCCAGCAGCCTTAGCGGGGCGGGAAGGAGCGCCTACGAGCAGTACTTC.

The gene calls are TRBV14 and TRBJ2-5; 10 bases line up with TRBD2. The J segment lost 4 bases and the V segment lost 2 bases, leaving 4 bases of the junction unmatched. Germline CDR1 is SGHDN and CDR2 is FVKESK. The CDR3 is 15 amino acids. For the CDR3, the DNA is TGTGCCAGCAGCCAACTCGGGACTAGCGTAGAGACCCAGTACTTC. Translating it yields CASSQLGTSVETQYF. Filled out from reference TRBV14 and TRBJ2-5, the complete variable domain reads EAGVTQFPSHSVIEKGQTVTLRCDPISGHDNLYWYRRVMGKEIKFLLHFVKESKQDESGMPNNRFLAERTGGTYSTLKVQPAELEDSGVYFCASSQLGTSVETQYFGPGTRLLVL.

The chain joins TRBV19 to TRBJ1-3, with unresolved D. V was pared by 6 bases and J by 2 bases, with 8 bases between. This CDR3 comprises 13 residues. Germline V gene lookup returns CDR1 LNHDA and CDR2 SQIVND (reference sequence). This CDR3 is CASRALTGNTIYF. The CDR3 nucleotides read TGTGCCAGTAGGGCTTTGACTGGAAACACCATATATTTT. Filled out from reference TRBV19 and TRBJ1-3, the complete variable domain reads DGGITQSPKYLFRKEGQNVTLSCEQNLNHDAMYWYRQDPGQGLRLIYYSQIVNDFQKGDIAEGYSVSREKKESFPLTVTSAQKNPTAFYLCASRALTGNTIYFGEGSWLTVV.